This record concerns one T cell receptor (beta chain) sequence. In the PCR, 60 Vbeta and 13 Jbeta primers were used. TCRdb keeps only in-frame clones here, not all; method: immunoSEQ multiplex PCR. The sample has around 170,000 clones, around 80% seen once. This sample is drawn from a study of cytomegalovirus exposure and HLA in healthy donors. The CDR3 sequence is 15 residues long. Germline CDR1 is LNHDA and CDR2 is SQIVND (reference sequence). The V gene lost 1 base and the J gene lost 1 base, with 10 bases spanning the gap. V is TRBV19 and J is TRBJ1-2; perhaps TRBD1 as D (5 bases). This clonotype was obtained from a girl between 5 and 17 years old in good health and CMV-seropositive. Sequenced input: PBMCs. This CDR3 is CASSIGRQNNYGYTF. CDR3 sequence (DNA): TGTGCCAGTAGTATAGGGAGACAGAATAACTATGGCTACACCTTC.